The 27 T cell receptor beta chains below come from one sample, sequenced in a study of cytomegalovirus exposure and HLA in healthy donors. The PCR made use of 60 Vbeta and 13 Jbeta primers. Generated by immunoSEQ multiplex PCR, the TCRdb table keeps only in-frame clones and is missing some. The sample yields around 150,000 clones, under 80% seen once. The specimen was PBMCs. These receptors came from a man aged 40-49 years in good health and CMV-seronegative.

V usage is TRBV2 and J usage is TRBJ1-2; a possible D gene is TRBD1 (5 bases). The ends were cut back, 8 bases at V and 4 bases at J, with 20 bases in the middle. Germline-derived CDR1 and CDR2 are SNHLY and FYNNEI. The CDR3 spans 15 residues. CDR3 in DNA: TGTGCCAGCCCTACGGCGGGGCCGGAGGTCTATGGCTACACCTTC. This translates into CASPTAGPEVYGYTF.

This clone came up a few times. The V gene is TRBV4-3, the J gene TRBJ2-1, with TRBD1 matching over 10 bases. This CDR3 spans 16 amino acids. V dropped 1 base and J dropped 3; count of bases not matched to a gene: 3. Germline lookup yields CDR1 LGHNA and CDR2 YSLEER. The CDR3 loop reads CASSQAGTGVYNEQFF. In DNA, the CDR3 is TGCGCCAGCAGCCAAGCCGGGACAGGGGTCTACAATGAGCAGTTCTTC.

This chain joins TRBV5-1 and TRBJ2-7; D remains ambiguous. Germline V gene data show CDR1 as SGHRS and CDR2 as YFSETQ. Trimming left V 4 bases short and J 3 bases short, with 11 bases between. The CDR3 sequence is 13 residues long. CDR3 sequence (DNA): TGCGCCAGCAGCGTGGGCGCATTCTACGAGCAGTACTTC. This gives the protein CASSVGAFYEQYF.

The rearrangement links TRBV18 to TRBJ2-5; D is ambiguous. V shed 2 bases and J shed 5 bases, with 9 bases lying between them. Germline values: CDR1 KGHSH, CDR2 LQKENI. CDR3 length equals 13 residues. DNA for the CDR3: TGTGCCAGCTCACCAAGAGAAGAGGAGACCCAGTACTTC. Encoded protein: CASSPREEETQYF.

The V and J genes are TRBV18 and TRBJ2-1, with 7 bases aligning to TRBD2. The CDR3 is made up of 14 amino acids. Germline-derived CDR1 and CDR2 are KGHSH and LQKENI. Unmatched junction bases numbered 2, after V lost 3 bases and J lost 3 bases. CDR3 loop: CASSPGGIYNEQFF. CDR3 bases: TGTGCCAGCTCACCGGGAGGGATCTACAATGAGCAGTTCTTC. Filled out from reference TRBV18 and TRBJ2-1, the complete variable domain reads NAGVMQNPRHLVRRRGQEARLRCSPMKGHSHVYWYRQLPEEGLKFMVYLQKENIIDESGMPKERFSAEFPKEGPSILRIQQVVRGDSAAYFCASSPGGIYNEQFFGPGTRLTVL.

CDR3: CASSDLGSTDTQYF. DNA of the CDR3: TGTGCCAGCAGTGATCTAGGCTCCACAGATACGCAGTATTTT. The rearrangement joins TRBV25-1 to TRBJ2-3; D unclear. V lost 3 bases and J 2 bases, leaving 9 bases between the germline ends. The CDR3 totals 14 residues. The germline gives CDR1 MGHDK, CDR2 SYGVNS. Combining the CDR3 with reference TRBV25-1 and TRBJ2-3 gives the whole variable domain EADIYQTPRYLVIGTGKKITLECSQTMGHDKMYWYQQDPGMELHLIHYSYGVNSTEKGDLSSESTVSRIRTEHFPLTLESARPSHTSQYLCASSDLGSTDTQYFGPGTRLTVL.

This chain joins TRBV27 and TRBJ2-3, with D possibly being TRBD1 (6 bases). The CDR3 is made up of 11 amino acids. The V gene's germline CDR1 is MNHEY and CDR2 SMNVEV (reference sequence). Trimming stripped 9 bases from V and 6 bases from J, with 10 bases between. The CDR3 sequence: CASQGLDTQYF. The CDR3 nucleotides read TGTGCCAGTCAGGGGCTCGATACGCAGTATTTT.

V and J are TRBV5-6 and TRBJ2-5, with D perhaps TRBD2 (5 bases). In germline, CDR1 is SGHDT, CDR2 YYEEEE. With 2 bases removed from V and 10 bases from J, the gap between germline ends came to 18 bases. This CDR3 has 14 residues. CDR3 in amino acids: CASSFDTGGRGQYF. DNA for the CDR3: TGTGCCAGCAGCTTCGACACCGGCGGACGGGGCCAGTACTTC.

The chain recombines TRBV6-1 with TRBJ1-2, with a tentative D call TRBD1 (6 bases). The CDR3 has 15 residues. CDR1 MNHNS and CDR2 SASEGT come from the germline V gene. Trimming removed 1 base from V and 8 bases from J, with 17 bases in between. CDR3 nucleotides: TGTGCCAGCAGTGAAGGGATTGAGGGGGTCATGGGCTACACCTTC. Translating it yields CASSEGIEGVMGYTF.

V is TRBV5-6 and J is TRBJ2-7, with D hard to call. V lost 1 base and J lost 3, with 5 bases in between. This CDR3 has 12 residues. Germline V CDR1 and CDR2: SGHDT, YYEEEE. DNA for the CDR3: TGTGCCAGCAGCTTGTCGAGCTACGAGCAGTACTTC. This gives the protein CASSLSSYEQYF.

This chain links TRBV27 with TRBJ2-7; D unresolved. CDR3 length: 13 amino acids. CDR1 is MNHEY and CDR2 is SMNVEV in the germline V gene (reference sequence). V dropped 3 bases and J dropped 3 bases, with 9 bases sitting between them. The CDR3 reads CASSFYTGYEQYF. CDR3 sequence (DNA): TGTGCCAGCAGTTTCTACACGGGCTACGAGCAGTACTTC.

This clone was observed a single time. V and J are TRBV7-8 and TRBJ1-2; the D is unclear. V was shortened by 2 bases and J by 8 bases, with 12 bases between the two germline ends. The CDR3 has 13 residues. Germline values: CDR1 SGHVS, CDR2 FQNEAQ. This CDR3 reads CASSLIGEEGYTF. CDR3 in DNA: TGTGCCAGCAGCTTAATCGGGGAGGAAGGCTACACCTTC.

V is TRBV7-6 and J is TRBJ1-2; the D gene is possibly TRBD1 (5 bases). This CDR3 comprises 14 residues. Germline V gene data show CDR1 as SGHVS and CDR2 as FNYEAQ. The V and J ends lost 6 bases and 4 bases respectively, with 15 bases between them. CDR3 bases: TGTGCCAGCAGACCAGGTGTGGGACTCTATGGCTACACCTTC. It codes for CASRPGVGLYGYTF.

In this sample, this clone turned up many times. CDR3 nucleotide sequence: TGTGCCAGCACTCTAGACAGTCGTAATGAAAAACTGTTTTTT. Protein sequence: CASTLDSRNEKLFF. The rearrangement uses TRBV6-6 and TRBJ1-4; D may be TRBD1 (5 bases). Per germline, CDR1 MNHNY and CDR2 SVGAGI (reference sequence). V was trimmed by 7 bases and J by 4 bases, leaving 13 bases between them. This CDR3 region has 14 residues.

The chain recombines TRBV7-2 with TRBJ2-5, with D possibly TRBD2 on 6 matching bases. The CDR3 loop spans 14 amino acids. Germline CDR1 and CDR2: SGHTA and FQGNSA. Trimming removed 5 bases at V and 11 bases at J, with 21 bases between. The CDR3 region is CASSLAGYGEEQYF. CDR3 nucleotide sequence: TGTGCCAGCAGCCTGGCAGGGTACGGGGAGGAGCAGTACTTC.

This rearrangement joins TRBV7-9 to TRBJ2-1, with D possibly being TRBD2 (5 bases). This CDR3 spans 14 amino acids. V lost 2 bases and J lost 7, with 12 bases in between. Per germline, CDR1 SEHNR and CDR2 FQNEAQ (reference sequence). The CDR3 sequence: CASSLPPGINEQFF. DNA of the CDR3: TGTGCCAGCAGCTTACCACCCGGGATTAATGAGCAGTTCTTC.

This sequence joins TRBV4-1 and TRBJ1-6, with TRBD1 matching 8 bases. This CDR3 has 15 amino acids. Germline CDR1 MGHRA, CDR2 YSYEKL. V gave up 1 base and J gave up 10 bases; unmatched junction bases: 6. This CDR3 reads CASSQAGQGGSPLHF. Here the CDR3 DNA reads TGCGCCAGCAGCCAAGCTGGACAGGGAGGGTCACCCCTCCACTTT.

This chain connects TRBV18 to TRBJ2-6; 7 bases are shared with TRBD1. Germline V lookup: CDR1 KGHSH, CDR2 LQKENI. This CDR3 has 18 amino acids. V lost 2 bases to trimming and J lost 4 bases; unmatched junction nucleotides: 11. CDR3 nucleotide sequence: TGTGCCAGCTCACCAATCCTCCTGACAGGGTCCGGGGCCAACGTCCTGACTTTC. The encoded protein is CASSPILLTGSGANVLTF.

A single count supports this clone. The CDR3 spells CASSDGRGIPEAFF. DNA of the CDR3: TGCGCCAGCAGTGACGGACGGGGGATACCTGAAGCTTTCTTT. The V and J genes are TRBV10-2 and TRBJ1-1; a weak D match, TRBD1 (5 bases). The V gene lost 3 bases and the J gene lost 6 bases, with 14 bases spanning the gap. The CDR3 spans 14 residues. Germline V gives CDR1 WSHSY, CDR2 SAAADI.

The V call is TRBV5-1, the J call TRBJ1-2, with 7 positions matching TRBD1. Germline V gene lookup returns CDR1 SGHRS and CDR2 YFSETQ. The V segment lost 4 bases and the J segment 4 bases; nucleotides outside the gene matches: 7. This CDR3 is built from 14 residues. The CDR3 DNA is TGCGCCAGCAGCGCTACAGGGGAAGGCTATGGCTACACCTTC. Residues: CASSATGEGYGYTF.

The rearrangement uses TRBV5-4 and TRBJ2-3; D is uncertain. The CDR3 runs to 12 residues. Germline CDR1 is SGHNT and CDR2 is YYREEE (reference sequence). The ends were cut back, 4 bases at V and 2 bases at J, with 5 bases in the middle. The CDR3 spells CASSPNTDTQYF. The CDR3, as DNA: TGTGCCAGCAGCCCAAACACAGATACGCAGTATTTT.

The chain recombines TRBV7-9 with TRBJ2-2, with TRBD1 matching over 8 bases. This CDR3 region has 14 residues. The germline V gene has CDR1 SEHNR and CDR2 FQNEAQ (reference sequence). Unmatched junction bases numbered 9, after V lost 9 bases and J lost 6 bases. Here the CDR3 DNA reads TGTGCCAGGACTGACAGGGGTGAGCCCGGGGAGCTGTTTTTT. It encodes CARTDRGEPGELFF.

The chain has TRBV7-3 and TRBJ2-1; TRBD2 matches 8 bases. CDR1 and CDR2 (germline): SGHTA, FQGTGA. The CDR3 spans 15 residues. After removal of 2 bases from V and 7 bases from J, the junction contained 7 bases not matched to a gene. The CDR3 reads CASSLDGGAENEQFF. CDR3 bases: TGTGCCAGCAGCTTAGACGGGGGGGCGGAAAATGAGCAGTTCTTC.

V usage is TRBV5-6 and J usage is TRBJ2-7; 8 bases are shared with TRBD2. V shed 5 bases, J shed 0 bases, and the junction held 10 bases outside the gene matches. Germline V lookup: CDR1 SGHDT, CDR2 YYEEEE. The CDR3 length is 16 residues. This chain's CDR3 is CASRVAGNSYSYEQYF. CDR3 coding DNA: TGTGCCAGCAGGGTAGCGGGGAATTCCTACTCCTACGAGCAGTACTTC.

The chain joins TRBV30 to TRBJ2-7; D gene unclear. The CDR3 has 13 residues. Trimming pared 3 bases from V and 0 bases from J, leaving 9 bases between. The germline V gene encodes CDR1 GTSNPN and CDR2 SVGIG (reference sequence). The CDR3 DNA sequence: TGTGCCTGGAGGCTTCCGGGCTCCTACGAGCAGTACTTC. This gives the protein CAWRLPGSYEQYF.

The chain uses TRBV7-3 and TRBJ1-2, with TRBD1 identical over 8 bases. Germline values: CDR1 SGHTA, CDR2 FQGTGA. V was pared by 5 bases and J by 4 bases, with 12 bases of the junction left unmatched. The CDR3 loop spans 16 amino acids. CDR3 in DNA: TGTGCCAGCAGCCTACTAGGACAGGGAAACTTCTATGGCTACACCTTC. Amino acids: CASSLLGQGNFYGYTF.

V gene TRBV2 combines with J gene TRBJ2-7; D is perhaps TRBD1 (6 bases). Between the trimmed V and J ends, which lost 8 bases and 2 bases, there was a span of 13 bases. Germline lookup yields CDR1 SNHLY and CDR2 FYNNEI. The CDR3 covers 13 residues. CDR3 sequence (DNA): TGTGCCAGCTTCACACAGGGCCCCTACGAGCAGTACTTC. Translation: CASFTQGPYEQYF.